This paragraph reports one TCR beta chain. These data are taken from a study of blood T cell repertoires in COVID-19. On the study more broadly: Collection of acute and convalescent COVID-19 samples took place in the United States, Italy and Spain. PBMCs, B-cell-depleted T cells, or T cells were the source of the cDNA or gDNA that made up the material.

The CDR3 sequence is 16 residues long. Germline trimming cut 0 bases from V and 5 bases from J; bases unmatched to any gene: 6. Germline CDR1 is SEHNR and CDR2 is FQNEAQ (reference sequence). Per the authors' pipeline: Nucleated cell number was recorded as an estimate derived from reference gene primer amplification. The assay was immunoSEQ multiplex PCR, and TCRdb's table has in-frame clones only and misses some. V, J and clone size are taken as reported in that table, and D and trimming were inferred from the DNA itself. The sample carries approximately 300,000 clones, about nine tenths recorded once.

The sequenced material came from peripheral blood. The clonotype comes from a man in his forties or fifties with active or convalescent COVID-19. The genes are TRBV7-9 and TRBJ2-3, with 9 bases identical to TRBD1. The CDR3 sequence: CASSLAGTGRRDTQYF. In DNA, the CDR3 is TGTGCCAGCAGCTTAGCCGGGACAGGGAGAAGAGATACGCAGTATTTT.